A selection of T cell receptor beta chains follows, all from one sample in a study of blood T cell repertoires in COVID-19. Profiled with immunoSEQ multiplex PCR; TCRdb holds only in-frame clones, not every one. The sample holds about 18,000 clones, 75% to 90% seen once. The specimen sequenced was peripheral blood. The source of these receptors is a man aged 50 or older with active COVID-19. Each CDR3 is given with its conserved first and last residue. The order of the fields is V gene, clone size, J gene, D gene, CDR3 protein, CDR3 DNA. D genes are given only for firm matches. Clone size is given for some rows only: seen once, a few or many times, or a class if the clone is expanded.

v_call: TRBV18; clone_size: .; j_call: TRBJ2-1; d_call: .; cdr3_aa: CASSPLLAGNEQFF; cdr3_nt: TGTGCCAGCTCACCACTACTAGCAGGCAATGAGCAGTTCTTC
v_call: TRBV11-3; clone_size: once; j_call: TRBJ1-1; d_call: .; cdr3_aa: CASSLGYHLDGGTEAFF; cdr3_nt: TGTGCCAGCAGCTTAGGGTACCACTTAGACGGGGGCACTGAAGCTTTCTTT
v_call: TRBV11-3; clone_size: .; j_call: TRBJ1-3; d_call: .; cdr3_aa: CASSLRGASSGNTIYF; cdr3_nt: TGTGCCAGCAGCTTACGTGGGGCCTCCTCTGGAAACACCATATATTTT
v_call: TRBV11-2; clone_size: .; j_call: TRBJ1-6; d_call: .; cdr3_aa: CASSTVGDSPLHF; cdr3_nt: TGTGCCTCCAGCACGGTCGGGGATTCACCCCTCCACTTT
v_call: TRBV5-1; clone_size: .; j_call: TRBJ1-1; d_call: .; cdr3_aa: CASSSRHPWAEAFF; cdr3_nt: TGCGCCAGCAGCTCGAGACATCCTTGGGCTGAAGCTTTCTTT
v_call: TRBV3-1/TRBV3-2; clone_size: .; j_call: TRBJ1-6; d_call: .; cdr3_aa: CASSLPKGINSPLHF; cdr3_nt: TGTGCCAGCAGCCTCCCTAAGGGGATTAATTCACCCCTCCACTTT
v_call: TRBV7-7; clone_size: .; j_call: TRBJ2-1; d_call: TRBD2; cdr3_aa: CASSSLAGVGLNEQFF; cdr3_nt: TGTGCTAGCAGCTCGCTAGCGGGAGTTGGGTTGAATGAGCAGTTCTTC
v_call: TRBV10-3; clone_size: .; j_call: TRBJ1-3; d_call: TRBD1; cdr3_aa: CAIRQGISGNTIYF; cdr3_nt: TGTGCCATAAGACAGGGGATCTCTGGAAACACCATATATTTT
v_call: TRBV28; clone_size: .; j_call: TRBJ1-2; d_call: .; cdr3_aa: CASSFGEGVSGYTF; cdr3_nt: TGTGCCAGCAGTTTTGGTGAGGGGGTCTCTGGCTACACCTTC
v_call: TRBV13; clone_size: .; j_call: TRBJ1-1; d_call: .; cdr3_aa: CASSSWESHGAFF; cdr3_nt: TGTGCCAGCAGCTCATGGGAGTCTCACGGAGCTTTCTTT
v_call: TRBV29-1; clone_size: .; j_call: TRBJ2-7; d_call: .; cdr3_aa: CSVVAKLSYEQYF; cdr3_nt: TGCAGCGTTGTAGCTAAACTCTCCTACGAGCAGTACTTC
v_call: TRBV18; clone_size: .; j_call: TRBJ2-1; d_call: TRBD1; cdr3_aa: CASSLDRERFF; cdr3_nt: TGTGCCAGCTCACTGGACAGGGAGCGGTTCTTC
v_call: TRBV7-2; clone_size: .; j_call: TRBJ1-4; d_call: TRBD1; cdr3_aa: CASSRDRGLRIEKLFF; cdr3_nt: TGTGCCAGCAGCCGGGACAGGGGGCTACGAATTGAAAAACTGTTTTTT
v_call: TRBV27; clone_size: .; j_call: TRBJ2-6; d_call: TRBD1; cdr3_aa: CASSWKPGQGGPGANVLTF; cdr3_nt: TGTGCCAGCAGTTGGAAACCGGGACAGGGAGGCCCTGGGGCCAACGTCCTGACTTTC
v_call: TRBV5-4; clone_size: .; j_call: TRBJ2-1; d_call: TRBD2; cdr3_aa: CASRPGLAGLDEQFF; cdr3_nt: TGTGCCAGCAGGCCGGGACTAGCGGGACTCGATGAGCAGTTCTTC
v_call: TRBV24-1; clone_size: .; j_call: TRBJ2-1; d_call: .; cdr3_aa: CATSDFKEVGFGEQFF; cdr3_nt: TGTGCCACCAGTGATTTCAAGGAAGTAGGCTTCGGGGAGCAGTTCTTC
v_call: TRBV6-2/TRBV6-3; clone_size: .; j_call: TRBJ1-1; d_call: .; cdr3_aa: CASSYRRGAVNTEAFF; cdr3_nt: TGTGCCAGCAGTTATCGCCGCGGGGCGGTGAACACTGAAGCTTTCTTT
v_call: TRBV18; clone_size: .; j_call: TRBJ1-5; d_call: .; cdr3_aa: CASSPRGGDQPQHF; cdr3_nt: TGTGCCAGCTCACCACGGGGGGGCGATCAGCCCCAGCATTTT
v_call: TRBV7-2; clone_size: .; j_call: TRBJ1-2; d_call: .; cdr3_aa: CASMRQGSGYTF; cdr3_nt: TGTGCCAGCATGAGGCAGGGGTCTGGCTACACCTTC
v_call: TRBV5-1; clone_size: .; j_call: TRBJ2-5; d_call: .; cdr3_aa: CASSFTGWETQYF; cdr3_nt: TGCGCCAGCAGCTTCACAGGGTGGGAGACCCAGTACTTC
v_call: TRBV5-8; clone_size: .; j_call: TRBJ2-6; d_call: .; cdr3_aa: CASRPKGAGANVLTF; cdr3_nt: TGTGCCAGCAGACCGAAGGGGGCTGGGGCCAACGTCCTGACTTTC
v_call: TRBV5-4; clone_size: .; j_call: TRBJ2-1; d_call: TRBD2; cdr3_aa: CASSLGTSGPNEQFF; cdr3_nt: TGTGCCAGCAGCTTGGGGACTAGTGGCCCCAATGAGCAGTTCTTC
v_call: TRBV7-9; clone_size: .; j_call: TRBJ1-2; d_call: .; cdr3_aa: CASSLAGAGSNYGYTF; cdr3_nt: TGTGCCAGCAGCTTAGCCGGTGCCGGTAGTAACTATGGCTACACCTTC
v_call: TRBV21-1; clone_size: .; j_call: TRBJ2-1; d_call: .; cdr3_aa: CASKRGPGGSSYNEQFF; cdr3_nt: TGTGCCAGCAAACGGGGGCCAGGGGGCAGCTCCTACAATGAGCAGTTCTTC
v_call: TRBV19; clone_size: .; j_call: TRBJ2-3; d_call: .; cdr3_aa: CASSRRTSTDTQYF; cdr3_nt: TGTGCCAGTAGCAGACGGACTAGCACAGATACGCAGTATTTT
v_call: TRBV7-9; clone_size: .; j_call: TRBJ1-5; d_call: .; cdr3_aa: CASSLDSRDQPQHF; cdr3_nt: TGTGCCAGCAGCCTCGACAGCCGGGATCAGCCCCAGCATTTT
v_call: TRBV5-4; clone_size: .; j_call: TRBJ1-1; d_call: .; cdr3_aa: CASSLEPNTEAFF; cdr3_nt: TGTGCCAGCAGCTTGGAGCCCAACACTGAAGCTTTCTTT
v_call: TRBV4-2; clone_size: .; j_call: TRBJ1-6; d_call: TRBD1; cdr3_aa: CASSQGGQLNSPLHF; cdr3_nt: TGTGCCAGCAGCCAAGGGGGACAGCTCAATTCACCCCTCCACTTT
v_call: TRBV12-3/TRBV12-4; clone_size: .; j_call: TRBJ1-2; d_call: .; cdr3_aa: CASSLVGGYTF; cdr3_nt: TGTGCCAGCAGTTTAGTGGGCGGCTACACCTTC
v_call: TRBV6-5; clone_size: .; j_call: TRBJ1-2; d_call: .; cdr3_aa: CASRETGNYGYTF; cdr3_nt: TGTGCCAGTAGGGAGACGGGCAACTATGGCTACACCTTC
v_call: TRBV7-9; clone_size: .; j_call: TRBJ1-4; d_call: .; cdr3_aa: CASSLATESSKLFF; cdr3_nt: TGTGCCAGCAGCTTAGCGACAGAGTCTTCGAAACTGTTTTTT
v_call: TRBV5-1; clone_size: .; j_call: TRBJ2-5; d_call: TRBD2; cdr3_aa: CASSPGWTSGLQETQYF; cdr3_nt: TGCGCCAGCAGCCCAGGGTGGACTAGCGGGCTACAAGAGACCCAGTACTTC
v_call: TRBV11-3; clone_size: .; j_call: TRBJ2-7; d_call: .; cdr3_aa: CASSLEGTYSYEQYF; cdr3_nt: TGTGCCAGCAGCTTAGAAGGGACATACTCCTACGAGCAGTACTTC
v_call: TRBV7-2; clone_size: .; j_call: TRBJ2-5; d_call: .; cdr3_aa: CASSPQGLAGRETQYF; cdr3_nt: TGTGCCAGCAGCCCTCAGGGGCTAGCCGGTCGAGAGACCCAGTACTTC
v_call: TRBV6-5; clone_size: .; j_call: TRBJ2-7; d_call: TRBD1; cdr3_aa: CASSYRDRGTYEQYF; cdr3_nt: TGTGCCAGCAGTTACCGGGACAGGGGAACCTACGAGCAGTACTTC
v_call: TRBV10-1; clone_size: .; j_call: TRBJ1-1; d_call: .; cdr3_aa: CASSEDSRATEAFF; cdr3_nt: TGCGCCAGCAGTGAGGACAGCAGGGCTACTGAAGCTTTCTTT
v_call: TRBV9; clone_size: .; j_call: TRBJ2-6; d_call: .; cdr3_aa: CASSFAGGQGSGANVLTF; cdr3_nt: TGTGCCAGCAGCTTCGCAGGGGGGCAAGGCTCTGGGGCCAACGTCCTGACTTTC
v_call: TRBV19; clone_size: .; j_call: TRBJ1-1; d_call: .; cdr3_aa: CASSMGSVITEAFF; cdr3_nt: TGTGCCAGTAGTATGGGCTCAGTTATAACTGAAGCTTTCTTT
v_call: TRBV19; clone_size: .; j_call: TRBJ2-2; d_call: TRBD1; cdr3_aa: CASRDSRKNTGELFF; cdr3_nt: TGTGCCAGTCGGGACAGCCGAAAAAACACCGGGGAGCTGTTTTTT
v_call: TRBV6-5; clone_size: .; j_call: TRBJ1-2; d_call: TRBD1; cdr3_aa: CASIQATGGGYTF; cdr3_nt: TGTGCCAGCATTCAGGCGACAGGGGGTGGCTACACCTTC
v_call: TRBV15; clone_size: few; j_call: TRBJ1-4; d_call: TRBD1; cdr3_aa: CATSGPGGASEKLFF; cdr3_nt: TGTGCCACCAGCGGTCCAGGGGGCGCAAGTGAAAAACTGTTTTTT
v_call: TRBV18; clone_size: .; j_call: TRBJ1-3; d_call: .; cdr3_aa: CASSPPGQGSGNTIYF; cdr3_nt: TGTGCCAGCTCACCACCGGGGCAGGGATCTGGAAACACCATATATTTT
v_call: TRBV5-1; clone_size: .; j_call: TRBJ2-2; d_call: TRBD2; cdr3_aa: CASSIGLAGAGELFF; cdr3_nt: TGCGCCAGCAGCATAGGACTAGCGGGAGCCGGGGAGCTGTTTTTT
v_call: TRBV19; clone_size: .; j_call: TRBJ2-2; d_call: TRBD2; cdr3_aa: CASRRLAAINTGELFF; cdr3_nt: TGTGCCAGTAGGAGACTAGCGGCCATTAACACCGGGGAGCTGTTTTTT